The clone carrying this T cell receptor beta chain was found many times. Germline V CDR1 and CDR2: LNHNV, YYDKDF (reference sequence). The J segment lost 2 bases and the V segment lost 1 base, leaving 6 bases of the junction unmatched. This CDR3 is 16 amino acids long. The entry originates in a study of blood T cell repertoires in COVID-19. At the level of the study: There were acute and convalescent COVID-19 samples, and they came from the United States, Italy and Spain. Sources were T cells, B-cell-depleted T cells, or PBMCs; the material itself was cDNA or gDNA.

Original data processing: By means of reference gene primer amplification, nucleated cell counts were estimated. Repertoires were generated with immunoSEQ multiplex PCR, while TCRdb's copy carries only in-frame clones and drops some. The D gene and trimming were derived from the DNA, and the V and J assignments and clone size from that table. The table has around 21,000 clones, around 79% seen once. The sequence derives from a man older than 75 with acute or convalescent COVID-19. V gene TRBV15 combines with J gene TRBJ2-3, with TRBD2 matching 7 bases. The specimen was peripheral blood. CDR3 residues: CATSRGSGELTDTQYF. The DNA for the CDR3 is TGTGCCACCAGCAGAGGGAGCGGGGAGCTCACAGATACGCAGTATTTT. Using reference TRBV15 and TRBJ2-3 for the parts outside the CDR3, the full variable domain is DAMVIQNPRYQVTQFGKPVTLSCSQTLNHNVMYWYQQKSSQAPKLLFHYYDKDFNNEADTPDNFQSRRPNTSFCFLDIRSPGLGDTAMYLCATSRGSGELTDTQYFGPGTRLTVL.